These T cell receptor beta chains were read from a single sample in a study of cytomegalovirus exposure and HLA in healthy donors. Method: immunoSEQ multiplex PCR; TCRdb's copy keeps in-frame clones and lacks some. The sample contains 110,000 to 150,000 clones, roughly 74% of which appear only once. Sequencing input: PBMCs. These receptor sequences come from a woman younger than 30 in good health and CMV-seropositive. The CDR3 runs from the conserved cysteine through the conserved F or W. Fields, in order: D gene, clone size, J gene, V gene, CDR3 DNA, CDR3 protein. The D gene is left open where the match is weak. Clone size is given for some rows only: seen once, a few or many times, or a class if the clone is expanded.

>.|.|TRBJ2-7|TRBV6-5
TGTGCCAGCAGTTACGGGCCAGGGGTGCACGAGCAGTACTTC
CASSYGPGVHEQYF
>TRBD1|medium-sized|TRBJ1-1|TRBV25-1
TGTGCCAGCAGTGGACCACAGGGGGCGGATACTGAAGCTTTCTTT
CASSGPQGADTEAFF
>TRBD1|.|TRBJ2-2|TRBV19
TGTGCCAGTGGGAGACAGGGGACCGTCACCGGGGAGCTGTTTTTT
CASGRQGTVTGELFF
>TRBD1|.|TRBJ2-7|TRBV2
TGTGCCAGCAGTGGTCTCCGGGACAGGGCCTACGAGCAGTACTTC
CASSGLRDRAYEQYF
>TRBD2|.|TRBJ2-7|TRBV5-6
TGTGCCAGCAGCTCGGGAGGCTACGAGCAGTACTTC
CASSSGGYEQYF
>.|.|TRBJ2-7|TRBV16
TGTGCCAGCAGCCAATCGACAGGTCCCTACGAGCAGTACTTC
CASSQSTGPYEQYF
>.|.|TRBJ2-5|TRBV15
TGTGCCACCAGCAGTGGGCGGCAGGGGAGGGATCGGCAGTACTTC
CATSSGRQGRDRQYF
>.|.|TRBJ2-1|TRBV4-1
TGCGCCAGCAGCCCCTTCGGGAGCTCCTACAATGAGCAGTTCTTC
CASSPFGSSYNEQFF
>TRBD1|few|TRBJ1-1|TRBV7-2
TGTGCCAGCAGCATAACAGGGGGCTCGGGAGCTTTCTTT
CASSITGGSGAFF
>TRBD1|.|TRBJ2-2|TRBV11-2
TGTGCCAGCAGCCCAGGACAGGGGACAACCGGGGAGCTGTTTTTT
CASSPGQGTTGELFF
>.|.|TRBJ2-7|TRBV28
TGTGCCAGCAGTTTACGGGGAACGACCTACGAGCAGTACTTC
CASSLRGTTYEQYF
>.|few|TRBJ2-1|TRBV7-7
TGTGCCAGCAGCTTTAACTACAGGGATGAGCAGTTCTTC
CASSFNYRDEQFF
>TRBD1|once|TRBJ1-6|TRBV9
TGTGCCAGCAGCGGAACTGCAGGGGGCCCCAATAATTCACCCCTCCACTTT
CASSGTAGGPNNSPLHF
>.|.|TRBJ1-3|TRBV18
TGTGCCAGCTCACCAGGGACAAGCTCTGGAAACACCATATATTTT
CASSPGTSSGNTIYF
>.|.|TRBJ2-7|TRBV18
TGTGCCAGCTCACCGAGCTCCTACGAGCAGTACTTC
CASSPSSYEQYF